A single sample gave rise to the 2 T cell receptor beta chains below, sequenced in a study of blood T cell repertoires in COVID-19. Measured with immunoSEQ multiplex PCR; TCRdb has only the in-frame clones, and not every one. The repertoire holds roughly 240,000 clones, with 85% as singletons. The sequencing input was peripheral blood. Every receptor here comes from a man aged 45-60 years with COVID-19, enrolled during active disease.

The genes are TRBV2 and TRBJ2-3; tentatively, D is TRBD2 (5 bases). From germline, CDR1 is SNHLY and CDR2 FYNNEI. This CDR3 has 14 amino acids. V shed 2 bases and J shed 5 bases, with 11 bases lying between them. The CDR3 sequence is CASSEIEGVDTQYF. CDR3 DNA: TGTGCCAGCAGTGAAATTGAGGGTGTAGATACGCAGTATTTT.

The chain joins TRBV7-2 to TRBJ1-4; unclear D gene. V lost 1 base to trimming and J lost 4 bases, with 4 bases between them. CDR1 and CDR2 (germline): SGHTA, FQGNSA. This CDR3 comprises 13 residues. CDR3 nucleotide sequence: TGTGCCAGCAGCTTAGTACTTAATGAAAAACTGTTTTTT. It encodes CASSLVLNEKLFF.